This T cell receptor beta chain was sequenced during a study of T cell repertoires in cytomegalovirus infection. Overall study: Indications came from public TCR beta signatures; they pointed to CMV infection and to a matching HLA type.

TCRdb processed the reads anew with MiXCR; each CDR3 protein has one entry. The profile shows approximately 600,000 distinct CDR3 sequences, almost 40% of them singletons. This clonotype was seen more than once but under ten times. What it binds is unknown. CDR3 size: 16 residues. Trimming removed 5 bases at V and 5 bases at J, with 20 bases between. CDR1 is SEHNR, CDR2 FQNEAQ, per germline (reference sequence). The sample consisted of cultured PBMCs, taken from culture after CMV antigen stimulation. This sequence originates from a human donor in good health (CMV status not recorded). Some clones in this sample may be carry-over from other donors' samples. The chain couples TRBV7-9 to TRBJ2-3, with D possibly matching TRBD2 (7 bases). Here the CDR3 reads CASSPRRGGLRDTQYF. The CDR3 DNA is TGTGCCAGCAGCCCCCGGAGGGGGGGATTACGAGATACGCAGTATTTT.